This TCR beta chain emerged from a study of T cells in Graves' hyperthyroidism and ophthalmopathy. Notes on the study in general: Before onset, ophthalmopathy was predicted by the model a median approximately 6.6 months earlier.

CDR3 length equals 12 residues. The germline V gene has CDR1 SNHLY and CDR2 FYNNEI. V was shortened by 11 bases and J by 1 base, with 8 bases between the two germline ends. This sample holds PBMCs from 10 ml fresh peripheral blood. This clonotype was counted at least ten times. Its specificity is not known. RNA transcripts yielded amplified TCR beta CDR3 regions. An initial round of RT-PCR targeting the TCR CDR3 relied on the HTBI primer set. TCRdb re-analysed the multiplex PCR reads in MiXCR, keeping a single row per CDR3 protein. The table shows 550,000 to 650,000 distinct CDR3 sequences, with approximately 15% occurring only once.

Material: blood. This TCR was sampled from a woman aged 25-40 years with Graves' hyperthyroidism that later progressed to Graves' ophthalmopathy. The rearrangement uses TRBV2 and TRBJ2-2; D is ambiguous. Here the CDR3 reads CALKGNTGELFF. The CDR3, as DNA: TGTGCCCTTAAAGGGAACACCGGGGAGCTGTTTTTT.